The 12 T cell receptor beta chains below all came from one sample that was sequenced in a study of spatial heterogeneity in lung cancer. One entry per CDR3 protein, called by TCRdb with MiXCR from the 5' RACE reads. The repertoire holds about 29,000 distinct CDR3 sequences, with less than 11% as singletons. The sample's time point: blood at routine non-recurrence follow-up after resection. Source: PBMCs, taken at follow-up. These receptors all come from a female donor with early-stage non-small cell lung cancer.

This clonotype was seen many times. The V call is TRBV6-6, the J call TRBJ2-7; D is unresolved. V lost 7 bases to trimming and J lost 3 bases, with 13 bases between them. The CDR3 consists of 13 residues. Germline V lookup: CDR1 MNHNY, CDR2 SVGAGI (reference sequence). The DNA for the CDR3 is TGTGCCAGCACCGATGCTGGTAGCTACGAGCAGTACTTC. It yields the protein CASTDAGSYEQYF.

This clonotype was seen ten or more times. V gene TRBV5-8 combines with J gene TRBJ1-1, with 9 bases aligning to TRBD1. J gave up 0 bases and V 3 bases, and 3 bases lay outside the gene matches. CDR1 is SGHTS and CDR2 is YDEGEE in the germline V gene. This CDR3 has 15 residues. CDR3 sequence (DNA): TGTGCCAGCAGCTGGGGACAGGGACTGAACACTGAAGCTTTCTTT. Translated, it gives CASSWGQGLNTEAFF.

This clonotype was counted at least ten times. V and J are TRBV11-2 and TRBJ2-3; D not certain. Trimming took off 5 bases at V and 1 base at J, with 10 bases between the two ends. The CDR3 runs 14 residues. Germline V CDR1 and CDR2: SGHAT, FQNNGV. CDR3 in amino acids: CASSRWTGTDTQYF. In DNA form, the CDR3 reads TGTGCCAGCAGCCGGTGGACCGGCACAGATACGCAGTATTTT.

This clonotype was seen ten or more times. This chain connects TRBV12-3 or TRBV12-4 to TRBJ1-2, with a tentative D call TRBD1 (5 bases). The CDR3 covers 13 residues. Trimming stripped 5 bases from V and 5 bases from J, with 12 bases between. This CDR3 is CASSPRGWYGYTF. The CDR3 DNA reads as TGTGCCAGCAGTCCGCGGGGCTGGTATGGCTACACCTTC.

The CDR3 loop reads CASTLGTSGGYEQYF. CDR3 nucleotide sequence: TGTGCCAGCACCCTAGGGACTAGCGGGGGATACGAGCAGTACTTC. J is TRBJ2-7 and V is TRBV6-2 or TRBV6-3, with 14 bases matching TRBD2. In germline, CDR1 is MNHEY, CDR2 SVGEGT. Unmatched junction bases numbered 6, after V lost 7 bases and J lost 4 bases. The CDR3 contains 15 residues.

In its sample, this clonotype was seen many times. The rearrangement joins TRBV10-3 to TRBJ2-3; 9 bases fit TRBD1. Losses at the gene ends were 5 bases for V and 3 bases for J; bases not matched to a gene: 6. CDR1 and CDR2 from the germline V gene are ENHRY and SYGVKD. The length of the CDR3 is 15 residues. The CDR3 DNA reads TGTGCCATCAGTAACGGACAGGGGCGGACAGATACGCAGTATTTT. This encodes CAISNGQGRTDTQYF.

This clonotype came up many times. This sequence joins TRBV7-9 and TRBJ1-1, with a possible D match to TRBD1 (6 bases). This CDR3 contains 13 residues. V dropped 4 bases and J dropped 3 bases, with 9 bases sitting between them. The V gene's germline CDR1 is SEHNR and CDR2 FQNEAQ (reference sequence). CDR3 coding DNA: TGTGCCAGCAGCTCACAGGGAGACACTGAAGCTTTCTTT. Its protein is CASSSQGDTEAFF. Full variable domain (outside the CDR3, taken from reference TRBV7-9 and TRBJ1-1): DTGVSQNPRHKITKRGQNVTFRCDPISEHNRLYWYRQTLGQGPEFLTYFQNEAQLEKSRLLSDRFSAERPKGSFSTLEIQRTEQGDSAMYLCASSSQGDTEAFFGQGTRLTVV.

The sample holds many counts of this clonotype. The J gene is TRBJ2-7, the V gene TRBV19; D remains unclear. The CDR3 length is 13 residues. The germline CDR1 and CDR2 sequences are LNHDA and SQIVND (reference sequence). V was cut by 10 bases and J by 0 bases, with 13 bases left in between. CDR3 DNA: TGTGCCACCTCCCCTGGGAACTCCTACGAGCAGTACTTC. Translating it yields CATSPGNSYEQYF.

This clonotype has a handful of counts. The chain is built from TRBV29-1 and TRBJ2-3; 9 bases are shared with TRBD2. V was clipped by 6 bases and J by 3 bases; unmatched bases: 10. The V gene's germline CDR1 is SQVTM and CDR2 ANQGSEA. The CDR3 contains 15 residues. CDR3 residues: CSVIPGTSSTDTQYF. For the CDR3, the DNA is TGCAGCGTCATACCCGGGACTAGCAGTACAGATACGCAGTATTTT.

V and J are TRBV5-1 and TRBJ2-1, with D maybe TRBD2 (6 bases). The germline gives CDR1 SGHRS, CDR2 YFSETQ. V was clipped by 0 bases and J by 7 bases, with 14 bases between them. The CDR3 extends over 15 amino acids. CDR3 in DNA: TGCGCCAGCAGCTTGGGGGAGGACGTGCGGAATGAGCAGTTCTTC. Protein product: CASSLGEDVRNEQFF.

CDR3 DNA sequence: TGCGCCAGCAGCTTGGCCAGGGATTCCTACAATGAGCAGTTCTTC. Translation gives CASSLARDSYNEQFF. The chain joins TRBV5-1 to TRBJ2-1, with D possibly being TRBD1 (5 bases). V was clipped by 0 bases and J by 1 base, with 8 bases between them. CDR1 SGHRS and CDR2 YFSETQ come from the germline V gene. The CDR3 is made up of 15 amino acids. The whole variable domain, filled in from reference TRBV5-1 and TRBJ2-1, reads KAGVTQTPRYLIKTRGQQVTLSCSPISGHRSVSWYQQTPGQGLQFLFEYFSETQRNKGNFPGRFSGRQFSNSRSEMNVSTLELGDSALYLCASSLARDSYNEQFFGPGTRLTVL.

This clonotype was observed many times. The chain carries TRBV6-5 and TRBJ1-1; 8 nucleotides match TRBD1. V shed 5 bases, J shed 0 bases, and the junction held 2 bases outside the gene matches. This CDR3 has 14 amino acids. Germline lookup yields CDR1 MNHEY and CDR2 SVGAGI. CDR3 loop: CASSNRGLNTEAFF. The CDR3 coding sequence is TGTGCCAGCAGTAACAGGGGGTTGAACACTGAAGCTTTCTTT.